A single sample is the source of the 3 T cell receptor beta chains below, sequenced in a study of T cells in Graves' hyperthyroidism and ophthalmopathy (dated by TCRdb to the late 2010s). The method was multiplex PCR. The sequencing machine was an Illumina HiSeq 2000. Amplification of TCR beta CDR3 regions was carried out from RNA transcripts. A first-round RT-PCR of the TCR CDR3 used the HTBI primer set with the Qiagen OneStep RT-PCR kit. TCRdb handled the public reads itself, with Q25 trimming in fastp and clone calling in MiXCR, and kept productive beta chains. Records with the same CDR3 protein are collapsed into one entry carrying the most frequent genes and DNA. In this sample the table shows 93,000 or so distinct CDR3 sequences, approximately 50% of which occur a single time. The top ten clones comprise under 30% of the sample. The sequencing input was blood. These receptors all come from a man aged 40-49 years with Graves' hyperthyroidism.

This clonotype was observed a few times. This sequence joins TRBV30 and TRBJ2-5, with D perhaps given as TRBD1 or TRBD2 (5 bases each). V was trimmed by 2 bases and J by 7 bases, leaving 8 bases between them. CDR1 and CDR2 from the germline V gene are GTSNPN and SVGIG (reference sequence). The CDR3 length is 11 residues. CDR3 sequence (DNA): TGTGCCTGGAGTCTGAGGGGGACCCAGTACTTC. Its translation is CAWSLRGTQYF.

This clonotype was observed at least ten times. The chain joins TRBV10-3 to TRBJ2-5; 9 bases agree with TRBD1. The germline gives CDR1 ENHRY, CDR2 SYGVKD. CDR3 size: 13 residues. Germline trimming cut 7 bases from V and 2 bases from J; bases unmatched to any gene: 2. The CDR3 here is CAINGQGQETQYF. CDR3 sequence (DNA): TGTGCCATCAACGGACAGGGGCAAGAGACCCAGTACTTC.

The chain joins TRBV7-6 to TRBJ2-1; 11 positions agree with TRBD2. Germline trimming cut 4 bases from V and 6 bases from J; bases unmatched to any gene: 8. Per germline, CDR1 SGHVS and CDR2 FNYEAQ. The CDR3 totals 16 residues. In DNA, the CDR3 is TGTGCCAGCAGCTGCGGTAGCGGGAGGGCCACCAATGAGCAGTTCTTC. Amino acids: CASSCGSGRATNEQFF.